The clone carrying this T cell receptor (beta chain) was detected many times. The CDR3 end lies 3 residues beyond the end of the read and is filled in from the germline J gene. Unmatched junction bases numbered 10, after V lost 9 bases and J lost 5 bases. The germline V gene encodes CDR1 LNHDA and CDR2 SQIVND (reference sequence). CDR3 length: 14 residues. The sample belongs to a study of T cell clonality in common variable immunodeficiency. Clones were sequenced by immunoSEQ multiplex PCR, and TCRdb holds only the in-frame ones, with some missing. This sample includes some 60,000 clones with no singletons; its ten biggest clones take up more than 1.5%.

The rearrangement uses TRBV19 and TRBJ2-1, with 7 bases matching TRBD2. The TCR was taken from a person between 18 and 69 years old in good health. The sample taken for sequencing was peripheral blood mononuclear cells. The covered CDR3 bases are TGTGCCAGCCACCCTGGGACTACCAACAATGAG. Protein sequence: CASHPGTTNNE. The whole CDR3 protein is CASHPGTTNNEQFF.